The subject of this entry is one TCR beta chain. This entry belongs to a study of control samples from healthy donors and cancer patients. CDR1 is SGDLS, CDR2 YYNGEE, per germline. The V end lost 0 bases, the J end lost 1 base, and 15 bases lay between the germline ends. The CDR3 spans 17 residues. The repertoire was sequenced with immunoSEQ multiplex PCR; TCRdb's copy has only in-frame clones and lacks some. The sample has roughly 400,000 clones; approximately 90% are singletons. The receptor was isolated from a man between 40 and 49 years old with head and neck cancer. The sample consisted of PBMCs. V gene TRBV9 combines with J gene TRBJ2-3, with D perhaps TRBD1 (5 bases). The CDR3 loop is CASSVAKAEGGTDTQYF. CDR3 bases: TGTGCCAGCAGCGTAGCTAAGGCGGAAGGGGGCACAGATACGCAGTATTTT.